This entry describes one T cell receptor beta chain. The sample is drawn from a study of cytomegalovirus exposure and HLA in healthy donors. Sequenced by immunoSEQ multiplex PCR; TCRdb stores in-frame clones only, minus some. This table has 130,000 to 150,000 clones, 88% appearing once. The donors belonged to the approximately 130-subject validation cohort, separate from the roughly 650-subject first cohort. The sample comprised PBMCs. The source of this sequence is a woman aged 18 to 35 in good health and CMV-seropositive.

This chain's CDR3 is CASSLVAGAIYNEQFF. The CDR3 coding sequence is TGTGCCAGCAGCTTAGTAGCGGGAGCTATCTACAATGAGCAGTTCTTC. This chain connects TRBV11-2 to TRBJ2-1, with 9 bases matching TRBD2. With V trimmed by 1 base and J by 3 bases, 4 bases remained unmatched. Germline-derived CDR1 and CDR2 are SGHAT and FQNNGV. This CDR3 contains 16 residues.